The T cell receptor (beta chain) under discussion was sequenced for a study of OX40 agonist ivuxolimab in advanced cancers. For the study at large: Ivuxolimab is a fully human IgG2 antibody that activates OX40 (CD134). A diagnosis of hepatocellular carcinoma, melanoma, renal cell or head and neck cancer was present in dose-escalation patients. Overall study results and limits: The 0.1-3.0 mg/kg partial responders had among the lowest clonal expansion.

The CDR3 runs 12 residues. V lost 8 bases, J lost 1 base, and 8 bases lay in between. Germline CDR1 and CDR2: SQVTM and ANQGSEA. Notes on this clone: Its antigen is not identified.

Using immunoSEQ multiplex PCR, the repertoire was profiled, and TCRdb retains in-frame clones only, with some absent. The data contain more than 20,000 clones, around 84% of them seen just once; the ten biggest clones take up under 45%. The receptor's source is an adult with an advanced solid tumor such as melanoma, head and neck, liver or kidney cancer. The gene calls are TRBV29-1 and TRBJ2-2, with D uncertain. The sequencing used CD4+ or CD8+ T cells sorted from blood, collected in a trial of the OX40 agonist ivuxolimab. The CDR3, as DNA: TGCAGCCTTAGGGAGAACACCGGGGAGCTGTTTTTT. As protein: CSLRENTGELFF.